The sequence of this T cell receptor (beta chain) was determined in a study of T cells in Graves' hyperthyroidism and ophthalmopathy. RNA transcripts served as the template for amplifying TCR beta CDR3 regions. A set of HTBI primers served as the primers for a first-round RT-PCR of the TCR CDR3. MiXCR, applied by TCRdb to the multiplex PCR reads, yields one record per CDR3 protein. The sample holds about 290,000 distinct CDR3 sequences, 10% to 15% seen once. This clonotype was seen ten or more times. This CDR3 comprises 12 residues. Deletions cut 7 bases from V and 7 bases from J, with 11 bases between. Germline CDR1 SNHLY, CDR2 FYNNEI.

The V and J genes are TRBV2 and TRBJ2-1, with D possibly called TRBD1 or TRBD2 (6 bases each). This sequence originates from a woman in her 30s with Graves' hyperthyroidism that later progressed to Graves' ophthalmopathy. Sequenced sample: blood. The CDR3 here is CASKGGGNEQFF. The CDR3 bases are TGTGCCAGCAAAGGGGGAGGAAATGAGCAGTTCTTC.